This TCR beta chain was profiled in a study of cytomegalovirus exposure and HLA in healthy donors (dated by TCRdb to about 2017). Describing the broader study: According to a later analysis, one platform produced both the 100 to 150 validation repertoires and the 550 to 800 repertoires of the first cohort. Besides the first cohort of more than 650 subjects, a separate validation cohort made up of 120 or so different subjects was used. The study was designed to test whether signatures of past pathogen exposure could be identified by cataloging public T cell receptors. To predict cytomegalovirus infection status, the study combined high-throughput TCR immunosequencing, statistical association of individual TCRs with disease status, and machine learning.

V ends up 10 bases short and J 4 bases short, with an unmatched junction base count of 14. CDR1 and CDR2 (ENHRY, SYGVKD) derive from the germline V gene. Reading from cysteine to phenylalanine, the CDR3 counts 15 amino acids. Just the 45-base CDR3 DNA is kept, in frame starting at base 1. The library was produced with the immunoSEQ multiplex PCR assay. Per the source publication's procedure: A statistical classification framework was developed to diagnose cytomegalovirus status using the catalog of TCR beta chain sequences. TCRdb stores this immuneACCESS table with in-frame sequences only. Part of the clones is absent; in the studies checked, under half of the shortfall reflects unresolved V genes, and no reason is known for the rest. The D gene and trimming were derived from the DNA, and the V and J assignments and clone size from that table. The sample includes 150,000 to 200,000 clones, with about 90% observed a single time. About 3% of the sample belongs to the ten largest clones.

The donors were included in the validation cohort of 90 to 150 subjects, a group kept apart from the roughly 700-subject first cohort. Overall results and qualifications from the work: A total of fewer than 200 TCR beta chains were listed by the study as associated with cytomegalovirus. Most TCR sequences were observed very rarely across donors, whereas some public TCRs were present in many individuals. The validation cohort had no HLA typing available for a later analysis, so co-occurrence within that cohort was assessed over all 130 or so repertoires. It was suggested by the authors that the approach could potentially be generalized to other disease states and immunological phenotypes. In a later analysis, TCRs clustered in the first cohort were found to also tend to co-occur in the 100 to 150 validation repertoires, with approximately 93% of cluster scores above 0. The classifier was reported to diagnose cytomegalovirus status with high specificity and sensitivity in both the original cohort and the validation cohort. Three of the identified cytomegalovirus-associated TCR beta chains were confirmed in vitro to be specific for cytomegalovirus antigens.

To note about this clone: Its binding antigen is unknown. No qualities accompany the bases; no much larger clone lies one base away.

Sequencing input: PBMCs. The sequence links TRBV10-3 to TRBJ2-3; 7 bases in between match TRBD1. This TCR came from a woman younger than 35 in good health and CMV-seropositive. The CDR3 loop reads CASRSGDSEADTQYF. The nucleotide sequence reads TGTGCCAGCAGGTCCGGGGACAGCGAGGCAGATACGCAGTATTTT.